This TCR beta chain is from a study of blood T cell repertoires in COVID-19. V was trimmed by 7 bases and J by 3 bases, leaving 16 bases between them. Germline lookup yields CDR1 SGHRS and CDR2 YFSETQ. The CDR3 consists of 15 residues. TCRdb's copy holds only in-frame clones and misses some; the assay was immunoSEQ multiplex PCR. The top ten clones hold about 3% of a sample with about 83,000 clones, around 87% of them seen once. The chain links TRBV5-1 to TRBJ2-2, with D possibly matching TRBD1 (7 bases). The specimen was peripheral blood. This TCR came from a woman aged 45-60 years with active or convalescent COVID-19. The CDR3 region is CASRIAGGYTGELFF. In DNA form, the CDR3 reads TGCGCCAGCCGAATTGCAGGGGGGTACACCGGGGAGCTGTTTTTT.